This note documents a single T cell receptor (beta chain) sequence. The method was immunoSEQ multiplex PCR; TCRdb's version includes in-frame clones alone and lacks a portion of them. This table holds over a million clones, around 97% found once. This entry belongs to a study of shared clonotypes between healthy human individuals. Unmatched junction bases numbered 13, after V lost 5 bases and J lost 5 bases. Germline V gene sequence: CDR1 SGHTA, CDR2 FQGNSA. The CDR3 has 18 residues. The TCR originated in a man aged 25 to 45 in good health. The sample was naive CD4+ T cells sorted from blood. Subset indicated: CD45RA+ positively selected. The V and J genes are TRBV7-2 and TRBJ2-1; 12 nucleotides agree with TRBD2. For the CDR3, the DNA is TGTGCCAGCAGCCCAGAGACTAGCGGGAGTCCGGATGACAATGAGCAGTTCTTC. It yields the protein CASSPETSGSPDDNEQFF.